This TCR beta chain was recorded in a study of cytomegalovirus exposure and HLA in healthy donors (dated by TCRdb to the late 2010s). For the study in its entirety: In an earlier analysis of 450 to 750 of the donors, about 260 Gb of sequence data and approximately 100 million unique TCR beta sequences from approximately 180 million T cells were reported. Roughly 300 gigabases of sequencing data and 78 million or so unique TCR sequences were included in an early release covering about 700 HLA-typed donors. The genetic ancestry cluster associated with self-reported Caucasian donors included approximately 85% of the roughly 390 genotyped donors. The study aimed to test whether signatures of past pathogen exposure could be identified by cataloging public T cell receptors. The study used immunosequencing to profile the T cell repertoires of 600 to 850 subjects and linked those repertoires to cytomegalovirus serostatus. In addition to the first cohort of approximately 650 subjects, a separate validation cohort of 120 different subjects was used. High-throughput TCR immunosequencing, statistical association of individual TCRs with disease status, and machine learning were combined to predict cytomegalovirus infection status. In a later analysis, previously published TCR beta repertoires from 666 donors were re-analyzed and high-resolution HLA genotyping was added so that TCR occurrence patterns could be studied. Rather than using new phenotypic data, the later analysis identified candidate immune exposures from TCR beta sequences and from how often those sequences occurred across donors. To decide whether each TCR beta V gene segment behaved as functional or pseudogenic, an earlier analysis of some 600 of the donors relied on high-throughput TCR beta sequencing. Donor age, sex, ethnicity and CMV serostatus were compiled alongside the repertoire data. A later genetic analysis took genome-wide SNP genotypes for 398 of the 666 donors and used that subset as a discovery cohort. All discovery cohort repertoires had been generated on a single sequencing platform. HLA typing included class I and class II loci at four-digit resolution. Typing coverage varied by locus: about 620-630 donors for A, B, C, DRB1 and DQB1; roughly 500 for DQA1; more than 600 for DPA1; roughly 450 for DPB1. Because of strong linkage in the cohort, roughly five DR-DQ haplotypes were treated as single units for association and clustering. Among about 370 genotyped donors of the cohort, an average of around 250,000 unique TCR beta nucleotide sequences was sequenced per donor, of which 15% to 20% were non-productive.

Receptors were amplified or captured by the immunoSEQ multiplex PCR assay. For the multiplex PCR, a mixture combining 60 forward primers for TCR Vbeta segments and 13 reverse primers for TCR Jbeta segments was used. The CDR3 region of rearranged TCR beta genes was amplified from genomic DNA with a multiplex PCR assay. Amplified TCR beta libraries were sequenced as 87-base-pair reads on the Illumina HiSeq System. In the source study's methods: In a later analysis, some 80 million unique TCR beta chains were counted across the roughly 670 repertoires, and about 10 million of these chains were shared by at least two donors. Raw reads were error-corrected and collapsed into unique sequences by a nearest-neighbor algorithm in which closely related sequences were merged to remove PCR and sequencing errors. CDR3 sequences were aligned to IMGT reference sequences to assign V, D and J gene segments. For a sequence to be retained, a match of at least six nucleotides was required to both a V gene segment and a J gene segment. Rearrangements were called productive when the CDR3 lacked stop codons and stayed in frame with V and J; all others were non-productive. CDR3 was defined according to IMGT convention as the region running from the second conserved V-encoded cysteine to the conserved J-encoded phenylalanine. The earlier analysis of some 550 of the donors excluded any sequence lacking an unambiguous match to a single V gene segment. In an earlier analysis of some 590 of the donors, V segments were called functional above 56.7% productive rearrangements and were called segregating when the between-donor standard deviation exceeded 5%. A statistical classification framework was developed to diagnose cytomegalovirus status using the catalog of TCR beta chain sequences. In a later analysis, V and J genes were assigned by comparing TCR nucleotide sequences against IMGT/GENE-DB human TR gene sequences. The TCRdist pipeline was used in a later analysis to assign CDR3 sequences and most-parsimonious VDJ recombination scenarios. In a later analysis, each TCR beta chain was defined by its CDR3 amino acid sequence together with its V-gene family, and reads lacking a unique V-gene family were excluded. In a later analysis, a few hundred highly shared, low-generation-probability nucleotide sequences were removed to address suspected cross-contamination and a sequencing artifact. A later analysis calculated a clonal expansion index for each public chain from normalized within-repertoire ranks of inferred template counts. In a later analysis, generation probabilities were computed with a VDJ recombination model fitted to out-of-frame rearrangements, and the resulting probabilities were checked against IGoR. Hypergeometric tests were used in a later analysis to score TCR-TCR, TCR-HLA and TCR-CMV co-occurrence, with a repertoire-size bias correction applied to the TCR pairs. To estimate false discovery rates, a later analysis permuted the HLA or CMV assignments 20 times. A later analysis grouped co-occurring TCRs with DBSCAN, adding TCRdist sequence similarity when clustering within HLA-allele-positive subsets. Repertoires with fewer than 30,000 or more than 120,000 public chains were left out of co-occurrence clustering, as were roughly five repertoires with anomalous nucleotide sharing. TCRdb took this table from immuneACCESS and kept in-frame rearrangements with V and J called. Such tables lack part of the clones; where checked against another copy, unresolved V genes explain under half of the gap, and the rest is unexplained. From that table come the V and J calls and clone size; the DNA was used to work out D and trimming. The sample table holds around 140,000 clones, of which roughly four fifths were seen once. Roughly 9.9% of the sample rests with the top ten.

In regard to this clone: Its antigen target is currently unknown. There are no base qualities to consult, and no much larger clone falls within one base.

In total, 630 or so healthy bone marrow donors made up the cohort. At the time of sampling, all cohort members were nominally healthy, though unrecorded immune exposures were likely present. The donor tested CMV seropositive, placing the donor among the 289 seropositive members of the cohort. Every donor gave a peripheral blood sample, and the peripheral blood mononuclear cells from that sample were used for TCR beta sequencing. The Qiagen DNeasy Blood Extraction Kit was used to extract genomic DNA from the blood cell samples. What the study reported, not specific to this receptor: Cytomegalovirus status was reported to be diagnosed by the classifier with high specificity and sensitivity in both the original and validation cohorts. In a later analysis, over 15,000 TCR beta sequences were associated with specific HLA alleles at a false discovery rate of 0.05. Compared with the roughly 600-donor mean, donors in an Asian-associated ancestry cluster had fewer N-insertions in productive TCRs, according to a later genetic analysis. A later analysis found that HLA-associated TCR beta chains were more clonally expanded and had lower generation probabilities than equally common non-associated chains. Across donors, most TCR sequences were observed very rarely, whereas some public TCRs were present in many individuals. According to the authors, the approach could potentially be generalized to other disease states and immunological phenotypes. A cluster of highly shared sequence variants was judged likely to represent a technical artifact of the sequencing pipeline. Most CMV-associated TCR beta chains appeared to be HLA-restricted in a later analysis, and the HLA associations seemed to be driven largely by CMV exposure. A later analysis reported that several top co-occurrence clusters appeared linked to parvovirus B19, influenza, CMV and Epstein-Barr virus. In vitro tests confirmed that a few of the cytomegalovirus-associated TCR beta chains recognize cytomegalovirus antigens. Correlated functional status among segregating V segments might be attributable to linkage disequilibrium, but an unknown experimental factor could not be ruled out. This cohort had only TCR beta chains sequenced, and the lack of alpha or paired-chain data limited which features could be detected. A further reported finding was that TCR beta sequences accurately predicted the HLA-A and HLA-B alleles for most subjects in the first cohort. An earlier analysis of approximately 590 of the donors showed that most TCR beta V segments appeared in productive rearrangements either about 90% or about 30% of the time, which broadly matched IMGT annotations. An association between a missense DCLRE1C variant and V-gene and J-gene trimming of TCR beta chains was found in a later genetic analysis and replicated in an independent cohort. A total of some 180 TCR beta chains were listed by the study as associated with cytomegalovirus. When HLA alleles, especially DR and DQ, strongly co-occurred, TCR associations were difficult to assign to individual alleles. CMV serostatus was the only immune exposure information available for the cohort. A later analysis found that TCR association rates varied across HLA loci, with DRB1 alleles showing the most associated TCRs and HLA-C alleles the fewest. Presence/absence analyses assumed roughly uniform sequencing depth across donors, an assumption that may not hold. The earlier analysis of 450 to 700 of the donors excluded roughly 16 rarely observed V segments, including chromosome 9 orphons, because counts were too low. Because HLA typing was missing for some donors at each locus, association tests included only the typed subset.

The receptor comes from a woman aged 55-69 years in good health and CMV-seropositive. Sequencing was done on a sample of PBMCs.

The CDR3 corresponds to CASSSTLTGYGLSGNTIYF. The nucleotide sequence reads as follows: TGCGCCAGCAGCTCGACACTTACAGGATATGGCCTCTCTGGAAACACCATATATTTT. Recombination linked TRBV5-1 to TRBJ1-3, and perhaps TRBD1 as D gene, on 5 matching bases. Looking up the germline V gene yields CDR1 SGHRS and CDR2 YFSETQ. V loses 3 bases of germline sequence and J loses 0 bases, and the interval between the two ends is 22 bases. Inclusive of the bounding cysteine and phenylalanine, the CDR3 is 19 residues long. Only the CDR3 DNA is retained, 57 bases long and in frame from the first base. Beyond the CDR3, the reference TRBV5-1 and TRBJ1-3 genes provide the residues; the full variable domain reads: KAGVTQTPRYLIKTRGQQVTLSCSPISGHRSVSWYQQTPGQGLQFLFEYFSETQRNKGNFPGRFSGRQFSNSRSEMNVSTLELGDSALYLCASSSTLTGYGLSGNTIYFGEGSWLTVV.